This record looks at one TCR beta chain sequence and its context. The entry originates in a study of T cell repertoires in cytomegalovirus infection. CDR3 length: 19 amino acids. V was shortened by 0 bases and J by 3 bases, with 24 bases between the two germline ends. MiXCR was run by TCRdb on the reads, yielding one entry per CDR3 protein. This table has roughly 150,000 distinct CDR3 sequences, approximately 17% appearing once. This chain joins TRBV12-3 or TRBV12-4 and TRBJ2-7, with TRBD1 as a possible D gene (7 bases). The sequence was obtained from a human donor in good health (CMV status not recorded). Some clones in this sample may be carry-over from other donors' samples. Sequencing input: CD8+ T cells from PBMCs. The CDR3 reads CASSLAPGVSGQPFYEQYF. The CDR3 DNA reads as TGTGCCAGCAGTTTAGCTCCGGGGGTCTCGGGACAGCCGTTCTACGAGCAGTACTTC.